These 32 T cell receptor beta chains were all obtained from the same sample, sequenced in a study of radiotherapy plus CTLA-4 blockade in lung cancer. Data came from immunoSEQ multiplex PCR; TCRdb stores just in-frame clones and leaves some out. The sample holds 90,000 to 100,000 clones, roughly 88% seen once. The sample in question was peripheral blood, obtained from a patient treated with radiotherapy plus ipilimumab. The receptors were gathered from a human donor with non-small cell lung cancer that progressed on radiotherapy plus ipilimumab.

The J gene is TRBJ2-1, the V gene TRBV11-3, with 15 bases aligning to TRBD2. J lost 14 bases, V lost 5 bases, and 13 bases had no gene match. The germline V gene has CDR1 SGHNT and CDR2 YENEEA. The CDR3 loop spans 16 amino acids. In nucleotides, the CDR3 is TGTGCCAGCAGCCAAGGACTAGCGGGAGGGCCACACCCCGAGTTCTTC. It yields the protein CASSQGLAGGPHPEFF.

The rearrangement joins TRBV28 to TRBJ1-4, with D hard to call. Germline values: CDR1 MDHEN, CDR2 SYDVKM. The CDR3 totals 11 residues. V was shortened by 4 bases and J by 6 bases, with 3 bases between the two germline ends. CDR3 coding DNA: TGTGCCAGCAGTTGGGATGAAAAACTGTTTTTT. Translation: CASSWDEKLFF.

The chain has TRBV7-2 and TRBJ1-4; D ambiguous. Germline V gene data show CDR1 as SGHTA and CDR2 as FQGNSA. This CDR3 comprises 12 residues. V was pared by 5 bases and J by 8 bases, with 9 bases between. CDR3 in amino acids: CASSAQREKLFF. The CDR3, as DNA: TGTGCCAGCAGCGCCCAGAGGGAAAAACTGTTTTTT.

The chain has TRBV7-8 and TRBJ2-7; unclear D gene. Between the trimmed V and J ends, which lost 5 bases and 1 base, there was a span of 12 bases. CDR1 is SGHVS, CDR2 FQNEAQ, per germline. The CDR3 loop spans 14 amino acids. The CDR3 loop reads CASSPRTASYEQYF. In DNA, the CDR3 is TGTGCCAGCAGCCCCCGAACAGCATCCTACGAGCAGTACTTC. The full variable domain, rest sourced from reference TRBV7-8 and TRBJ2-7, is GAGVSQSPRYKVAKRGQDVALRCDPISGHVSLFWYQQALGQGPEFLTYFQNEAQLDKSGLPSDRFFAERPEGSVSTLKIQRTQQEDSAVYLCASSPRTASYEQYFGPGTRLTVT.

The chain joins TRBV13 to TRBJ2-1; D is perhaps TRBD2 (6 bases). Trimming pared 5 bases from V and 1 base from J, leaving 18 bases between. CDR1 and CDR2 (germline): PRHDT, FYEKMQ (reference sequence). The CDR3 runs 17 residues. As DNA, the CDR3 is TGTGCCAGCAGCATCACTAGCCAGGTAGGGTCCTACAATGAGCAGTTCTTC. This codes for CASSITSQVGSYNEQFF.

The V gene is TRBV27, the J gene TRBJ2-5, with D perhaps matching TRBD2 (7 bases). Germline values: CDR1 MNHEY, CDR2 SMNVEV (reference sequence). The CDR3 has 16 amino acids. Deletions cut 6 bases from V and 1 base from J, with 18 bases between. DNA for the CDR3: TGTGCCAGCAGAGCCCTAGGGGGGGCGTTCCAAGAGACCCAGTACTTC. Its translation is CASRALGGAFQETQYF.

This chain links TRBV7-2 with TRBJ1-1; weak D call: TRBD1 (5 bases). V was clipped by 0 bases and J by 5 bases, with 16 bases between them. The germline gives CDR1 SGHTA, CDR2 FQGNSA. The CDR3 consists of 16 residues. CDR3 protein: CASSLAPRGAGTEAFF. The CDR3 coding sequence is TGTGCCAGCAGCTTAGCCCCGAGAGGGGCGGGAACTGAAGCTTTCTTT.

CDR3 bases: TGTGCCAGCAGTGCTGGGGCCTACGAGCAGTACTTC. Amino acids: CASSAGAYEQYF. The chain uses TRBV2 and TRBJ2-7; D gene unclear. Germline CDR1 and CDR2: SNHLY and FYNNEI. The V and J ends lost 4 bases and 2 bases respectively, with 6 bases between them. The length of the CDR3 is 12 residues.

The rearrangement links TRBV7-9 to TRBJ2-1; 7 positions match TRBD2. The CDR3 is 14 residues long. Looked up from germline, CDR1 is SEHNR and CDR2 is FQNEAQ (reference sequence). The J segment lost 3 bases and the V segment lost 4 bases, leaving 3 bases of the junction unmatched. The DNA for the CDR3 is TGTGCCAGCAGCTCAGGGACTAACTACAATGAGCAGTTCTTC. Translation: CASSSGTNYNEQFF.

V is TRBV9 and J is TRBJ1-2; TRBD1 agrees at 9 bases. Trimming took 0 bases from V and 6 from J; bases not matched to a gene: 12. This CDR3 spans 17 amino acids. From germline, CDR1 is SGDLS and CDR2 YYNGEE. As DNA, the CDR3 is TGTGCCAGCAGCGTAGCTCGTGGTGGGGACAGGGTAGATGGCTACACCTTC. Protein product: CASSVARGGDRVDGYTF.

The chain couples TRBV19 to TRBJ2-5, with D perhaps TRBD1 (5 bases). CDR1 is LNHDA, CDR2 SQIVND, per germline (reference sequence). The CDR3 sequence is 13 residues long. The V and J ends lost 9 bases and 6 bases respectively, with 17 bases between them. The CDR3 protein is CASSIQGAKTQYF. The CDR3 DNA follows: TGTGCCAGCTCCATCCAAGGGGCAAAGACCCAGTACTTC.

This chain joins TRBV6-1 and TRBJ2-7; TRBD1 agrees at 8 bases. In germline, CDR1 is MNHNS, CDR2 SASEGT. This CDR3 is 15 amino acids long. Trimming took 8 bases from V and 2 from J; bases not matched to a gene: 11. The DNA of the CDR3 is TGTGCCAGCCCCGGCCCAGGGGGCGGAACCTACGAGCAGTACTTC. This sequence encodes CASPGPGGGTYEQYF.

A single count supports this clone. The chain is built from TRBV6-1 and TRBJ1-2; 8 bases match TRBD1. Germline V lookup: CDR1 MNHNS, CDR2 SASEGT. CDR3 size: 16 residues. The V gene end was trimmed by 3 bases and the J gene end by 1 base; junction bases not matched to a gene: 7. In DNA form, the CDR3 reads TGTGCCAGCAGTGACAGGGGGCTTAAGGTTAACTATGGCTACACCTTC. Residues: CASSDRGLKVNYGYTF.

The gene calls are TRBV5-6 and TRBJ2-1; D unresolved. Germline CDR1 SGHDT, CDR2 YYEEEE. The CDR3 consists of 13 residues. V lost 3 bases and J 7 bases, leaving 11 bases between the germline ends. DNA for the CDR3: TGTGCCAGCAGCTACCAGAGTACGAATGAGCAGTTCTTC. Amino acid sequence: CASSYQSTNEQFF. The full variable domain, its missing parts supplied by reference TRBV5-6 and TRBJ2-1, is DAGVTQSPTHLIKTRGQQVTLRCSPKSGHDTVSWYQQALGQGPQFIFQYYEEEERQRGNFPDRFSGHQFPNYSSELNVNALLLGDSALYLCASSYQSTNEQFFGPGTRLTVL.

V usage is TRBV25-1 and J usage is TRBJ2-1; no clear D. The V end lost 10 bases, the J end lost 2 bases, and 21 bases lay between the germline ends. Germline V gene data show CDR1 as MGHDK and CDR2 as SYGVNS. The length of the CDR3 is 16 residues. The CDR3 region is CATVSATAIAYNEQFF. For the CDR3, the DNA is TGTGCCACCGTTTCCGCGACCGCTATTGCCTACAATGAGCAGTTCTTC.

The chain uses TRBV14 and TRBJ1-2; D call uncertain. The ends were cut back, 0 bases at V and 5 bases at J, with 19 bases in the middle. CDR3 size: 17 residues. Per the germline V gene, CDR1 is SGHDN and CDR2 is FVKESK. CDR3: CASSQDLPGAAPYGYTF. The CDR3 DNA reads TGTGCCAGCAGCCAAGATTTGCCGGGAGCTGCGCCTTATGGCTACACCTTC.

The J gene is TRBJ2-1, the V gene TRBV19; D not certain. CDR3 length equals 16 residues. V lost 5 bases to trimming and J lost 0 bases, with 14 bases between them. CDR1 and CDR2 (germline): LNHDA, SQIVND (reference sequence). CDR3 DNA sequence: TGTGCCAGTAGTTCCCCGGGCTTGAGCTCCTACAATGAGCAGTTCTTC. This gives the protein CASSSPGLSSYNEQFF.

The chain couples TRBV5-1 to TRBJ2-3; D is possibly TRBD1 (6 bases). The CDR3 spans 14 residues. Germline loops: CDR1 SGHRS, CDR2 YFSETQ. V was cut by 7 bases and J by 0 bases, with 12 bases left in between. The CDR3 bases are TGCGCCAGCCGAGAACAGGGCAGCACAGATACGCAGTATTTT. This encodes CASREQGSTDTQYF.

This clone occurred a few times. The V and J genes are TRBV4-1 and TRBJ2-1; a weak D match, TRBD2 (5 bases). CDR3 length: 17 amino acids. In germline, CDR1 is MGHRA, CDR2 YSYEKL. V lost 0 bases, J lost 2 bases, and 14 bases lay in between. The CDR3 DNA sequence: TGCGCCAGCAGCCAAGATGAGGGCCGGGGAACCTACAATGAGCAGTTCTTC. As protein: CASSQDEGRGTYNEQFF.

The sample holds one count of this clone. The chain couples TRBV6-5 to TRBJ1-2; TRBD1 is a possible D gene (6 bases). V lost 6 bases to trimming and J lost 8 bases, with 22 bases between them. This CDR3 region has 15 residues. From germline, CDR1 is MNHEY and CDR2 SVGAGI. CDR3 protein: CASSQNKGVGGGYTF. DNA for the CDR3: TGTGCCAGCAGCCAAAATAAGGGGGTGGGTGGAGGCTACACCTTC.

This clone was recorded only once. V is TRBV5-1 and J is TRBJ2-7; TRBD2 matches at 7 bases. The CDR3 covers 14 residues. With V trimmed by 0 bases and J by 3 bases, 3 bases remained unmatched. CDR1 SGHRS and CDR2 YFSETQ come from the germline V gene. In nucleotides, the CDR3 is TGCGCCAGCAGCTTGGCTTCTAGCGGCTACGAGCAGTACTTC. Its translation: CASSLASSGYEQYF.

This chain joins TRBV19 and TRBJ1-5, with D possibly TRBD1 on 5 matching bases. The CDR3 has 14 amino acids. Germline loops: CDR1 LNHDA, CDR2 SQIVND (reference sequence). V was clipped by 2 bases and J by 5 bases, with 10 bases between them. The CDR3 sequence: CASSIKQGDQPQHF. CDR3 nucleotides: TGTGCCAGTAGTATAAAGCAGGGTGATCAGCCCCAGCATTTT. The full variable domain, in which reference TRBV19 and TRBJ1-5 provide the parts outside the CDR3, is DGGITQSPKYLFRKEGQNVTLSCEQNLNHDAMYWYRQDPGQGLRLIYYSQIVNDFQKGDIAEGYSVSREKKESFPLTVTSAQKNPTAFYLCASSIKQGDQPQHFGDGTRLSIL.

The chain is built from TRBV28 and TRBJ2-1; 7 bases match TRBD2. V was clipped by 4 bases and J by 6 bases; unmatched bases: 6. Germline-derived CDR1 and CDR2 are MDHEN and SYDVKM. The CDR3 length is 14 residues. The CDR3 loop reads CASSYEGGLNEQFF. The CDR3 DNA sequence: TGTGCCAGCAGTTACGAGGGAGGGCTCAATGAGCAGTTCTTC.

This clone was observed a single time. The chain employs TRBV19 and TRBJ2-7; D is ambiguous. CDR1 and CDR2 (germline): LNHDA, SQIVND (reference sequence). V was trimmed by 1 base and J by 4 bases, leaving 11 bases between them. The CDR3 loop spans 14 amino acids. The chain's CDR3 is CASSIAHGRYEQYF. CDR3 DNA: TGTGCCAGTAGTATAGCACACGGCCGTTACGAGCAGTACTTC.

This clone was observed a single time. The CDR3 protein is CATSRTRGELESRQYF. DNA for the CDR3: TGTGCCACCAGCAGAACGCGCGGGGAATTGGAGTCGAGGCAGTACTTC. This sequence joins TRBV15 and TRBJ2-7; tentative D call: TRBD2 (6 bases). V lost 2 bases to trimming and J lost 9 bases, with 23 bases between them. Germline loops: CDR1 LNHNV, CDR2 YYDKDF (reference sequence). The CDR3 loop spans 16 amino acids.

CDR3 coding DNA: TGCGCCAGTCTACTGACTAGCGGAAAGAATCCACCGTACTTC. It is translated as CASLLTSGKNPPYF. V is TRBV5-1 and J is TRBJ2-7, with 9 nucleotides matching TRBD2. The CDR3 has 14 amino acids. V gave up 8 bases and J gave up 12 bases; unmatched junction bases: 18. CDR1 and CDR2 from the germline V gene are SGHRS and YFSETQ.

V usage is TRBV19 and J usage is TRBJ2-3, with D perhaps TRBD1 (6 bases). Germline V gene data show CDR1 as LNHDA and CDR2 as SQIVND (reference sequence). The CDR3 spans 14 residues. Deletions cut 6 bases from V and 2 bases from J, with 12 bases between. DNA for the CDR3: TGTGCCAGTAGATGGAGACAGGACACAGATACGCAGTATTTT. This sequence encodes CASRWRQDTDTQYF.

Here the CDR3 DNA reads TGTGCCAGCAGTTTACAGGGAACTCAGCCCCAGCATTTT. It yields the protein CASSLQGTQPQHF. V gene TRBV2 combines with J gene TRBJ1-5; TRBD1 might be the D (6 bases). In germline, CDR1 is SNHLY, CDR2 FYNNEI. The CDR3 consists of 13 residues. Trimming cost V 5 bases and J 6 bases, with 11 bases left between them. The variable domain in full, with the rest retrieved from reference TRBV2 and TRBJ1-5, is EPEVTQTPSHQVTQMGQEVILRCVPISNHLYFYWYRQILGQKVEFLVSFYNNEISEKSEIFDDQFSVERPDGSNFTLKIRSTKLEDSAMYFCASSLQGTQPQHFGDGTRLSIL.

The chain links TRBV6-6 to TRBJ1-5, with 9 bases matching TRBD1. CDR1 MNHNY and CDR2 SVGAGI come from the germline V gene (reference sequence). After removal of 7 bases from V and 0 bases from J, the junction contained 7 bases not matched to a gene. This CDR3 has 16 amino acids. The CDR3 DNA is TGTGCCAGCAAACCGGGACAGGGAGATAGCAATCAGCCCCAGCATTTT. Amino acid sequence: CASKPGQGDSNQPQHF.

This chain connects TRBV6-5 to TRBJ1-4, with 8 bases that match TRBD1. With 6 bases clipped from V and 7 bases from J, the junction kept 7 bases outside the gene matches. Germline-derived CDR1 and CDR2 are MNHEY and SVGAGI. The CDR3 extends over 14 amino acids. CDR3 coding DNA: TGTGCCAGCAGACAGGACAGGGTGGGTGAAAAACTGTTTTTT. Protein: CASRQDRVGEKLFF.

The genes are TRBV27 and TRBJ2-7, with D possibly matching TRBD2 (5 bases). The V end was cut by 0 bases, the J end by 6 bases, with 12 bases between. In germline, CDR1 is MNHEY, CDR2 SMNVEV (reference sequence). This CDR3 comprises 14 residues. The CDR3 nucleotides are TGTGCCAGCAGTTTATCGGGCGGGCACCGCGAGCAGTACTTC. As protein: CASSLSGGHREQYF.

The J gene is TRBJ1-3, the V gene TRBV6-1; D gene ambiguous. CDR3 length: 12 amino acids. Germline V gene lookup returns CDR1 MNHNS and CDR2 SASEGT. Trimming took 6 bases from V and 9 from J, leaving 12 bases between them. CDR3 in amino acids: CASSRLSGTIYF. In DNA, the CDR3 is TGTGCCAGCAGCCGCCTTAGTGGCACCATATATTTT.